This section outlines one T cell receptor beta chain sequence together with its context. Its antigen is not known. Authors' analysis steps: Junction-only sequences without quality scores came from ImmunoSEQ, so filtering differed. Only in-frame clones appear in the TCRdb table, and some are missing; sequencing was by immunoSEQ multiplex PCR. That table supplies the V and J calls and clone size; D and trimming were determined from the DNA. The sample holds some 2,000,000 clones; 95% are singletons and the top ten take under 0.15%. These data are taken from a study of shared clonotypes between healthy human individuals. Whole-study results and caveats: For naive CD4 cells, 4.5% to 6.5% of clonotypes were shared across a handful of donors. Among donors, the sharing of clonotypes was expected to be influenced by sequencing depth.

The V end was cut by 4 bases, the J end by 5 bases, with 9 bases between. In germline, CDR1 is SGHKS, CDR2 YYEKEE (reference sequence). The CDR3 spans 12 residues. The sequenced material came from naive CD4+ T cells sorted from blood. Subset defined: CD45RA+ positively selected. This chain joins TRBV5-5 and TRBJ1-1, with D possibly matching TRBD1 (5 bases). The receptor was isolated from a man between 18 and 35 years old in good health. This CDR3 is CASSRGETEAFF. CDR3 in DNA: TGTGCCAGCAGCCGGGGGGAAACTGAAGCTTTCTTT. Together with reference TRBV5-5 and TRBJ1-1, the CDR3 gives the full variable domain: DAGVTQSPTHLIKTRGQQVTLRCSPISGHKSVSWYQQVLGQGPQFIFQYYEKEERGRGNFPDRFSARQFPNYSSELNVNALLLGDSALYLCASSRGETEAFFGQGTRLTVV.